Presented here are 9 T cell receptor beta chains from one specimen sequenced in a study of blood T cell repertoires in COVID-19. Using immunoSEQ multiplex PCR, the repertoire was profiled, and TCRdb retains in-frame clones only, with some absent. The sample carries fewer than 400,000 clones, around nine tenths recorded once. Sample: PBMCs or T cells enriched from blood (not recorded which). Every receptor here comes from a woman between 45 and 60 years old who had recovered from COVID-19.

A few counts support this clone. The chain joins TRBV4-2 to TRBJ1-3; D possibly corresponds to TRBD1 (6 bases). The CDR3 extends over 15 amino acids. Germline V gene data show CDR1 as LGHNA and CDR2 as YNFKEQ. Trimming stripped 2 bases from V and 4 bases from J, with 12 bases between. Here the CDR3 reads CASSQTPGEGNTIYF. The CDR3 DNA follows: TGTGCCAGCAGCCAAACCCCAGGGGAAGGAAACACCATATATTTT.

The J gene is TRBJ1-2, the V gene TRBV12-3 or TRBV12-4; no definite D call. This CDR3 spans 13 amino acids. Trimming cost V 6 bases and J 0 bases, with 8 bases left between them. CDR3 sequence reads: CASSMAANYGYTF. The CDR3 coding sequence is TGTGCCAGCAGCATGGCTGCTAACTATGGCTACACCTTC.

The V and J genes are TRBV27 and TRBJ1-4, with 8 nucleotides matching TRBD1. V was pared by 2 bases and J by 4 bases, with 3 bases of the junction left unmatched. The CDR3 covers 15 residues. Germline V gene data show CDR1 as MNHEY and CDR2 as SMNVEV (reference sequence). The CDR3 coding sequence is TGTGCCAGCAGTTTAGACAGGGGCGTTAATGAAAAACTGTTTTTT. It codes for CASSLDRGVNEKLFF.

The gene calls are TRBV25-1 and TRBJ1-2, with D hard to call. Germline CDR1 and CDR2: MGHDK and SYGVNS. The CDR3 totals 11 residues. The V end lost 7 bases, the J end lost 6 bases, and 9 bases lay between the germline ends. This CDR3 is CASTYGNGYTF. The CDR3 DNA follows: TGTGCCAGCACATACGGTAATGGCTACACCTTC.

V and J are TRBV21-1 and TRBJ1-2; the table's TRBD1 call for D was not verified on the DNA. TRBV21-1 is described as a pseudogene. This CDR3 is 16 amino acids long. The CDR3 nucleotides are TGTGCCAGCAGCTCCCTGGGGGCGGACAGTTACTATGGCTACACCTTC. Its translation: CASSSLGADSYYGYTF.

The chain joins TRBV2 to TRBJ2-5, with a weak D call TRBD1 (6 bases). Germline V gene lookup returns CDR1 SNHLY and CDR2 FYNNEI. There are 13 residues in the CDR3. The V end was cut by 8 bases, the J end by 4 bases, with 14 bases between. CDR3 in amino acids: CASRTGFLETQYF. CDR3 coding DNA: TGTGCCAGCCGCACAGGGTTTTTAGAGACCCAGTACTTC.

This chain joins TRBV7-9 and TRBJ2-3; 9 bases are shared with TRBD2. Germline CDR1 is SEHNR and CDR2 is FQNEAQ (reference sequence). The CDR3 is 16 residues long. The V gene end was trimmed by 5 bases and the J gene end by 2 bases; junction bases not matched to a gene: 8. The CDR3 loop is CASSLGAGGPTDTQYF. DNA for the CDR3: TGTGCCAGCAGCCTGGGTGCGGGGGGGCCCACAGATACGCAGTATTTT.

A note on this clone: The junction shows a germline mismatch at one end, possibly a read error. V gene TRBV7-7 combines with J gene TRBJ2-2; the D is unclear. CDR1 is SSHAT, CDR2 FNYEAQ, per germline (reference sequence). The CDR3 loop spans 16 amino acids. CDR3 loop: CASSLTPLVGTGELFF. The CDR3 DNA sequence: TGTGCTAGCAGCCTCACCCCCCTAGTTGGCACCGGGGAGCTGTTTTTT.

The genes are TRBV11-2 and TRBJ2-7, with 11 bases matching TRBD2. V lost 3 bases, J lost 2 bases, and 0 bases stayed unmatched. The CDR3 is made up of 14 amino acids. The V gene's germline CDR1 is SGHAT and CDR2 FQNNGV. The CDR3 spells CASSFSGGAYEQYF. CDR3 in DNA: TGTGCCAGCAGCTTTAGCGGGGGGGCCTACGAGCAGTACTTC.